This is a list of T cell receptor beta chains from one sample in a study of regulatory T cells in long-lasting Graves disease. TCRdb reprocessed the multiplex PCR reads via MiXCR and lists one record per CDR3 protein. The table has 350,000 to 450,000 distinct CDR3 sequences, 20% seen once. The sequencing used peripheral blood mononuclear cells (PBMCs), collected when the disease was refractory, from a patient treated with antithyroid drugs. The receptors were gathered from a female donor with Graves disease. The CDR3 runs from the conserved cysteine through the conserved F or W. A D gene is named only where the DNA matches it firmly. Some rows have no size entry. The others give once, few or many, or a class for an expanded clone.

TRBV28,few,TRBD2,TRBJ2-1,TGTGCCAGCAAGGACTCTATTCGTTGGCGGGAGGCGGGCAATGAGCAGTTCTTC,CASKDSIRWREAGNEQFF
TRBV5-5,few,NA,TRBJ2-5,TGTGCCAGCAGCTTACTCCCAGGGATGAGCCAAGAGACCCAGTACTTC,CASSLLPGMSQETQYF
TRBV2,many,NA,TRBJ2-7,TGTGCCAGCAGTCAGGGGAAGCTGACCTACGAGCAGTACTTC,CASSQGKLTYEQYF
TRBV7-2,few,NA,TRBJ1-4,TGTGCCAGCAGCCTCATTATGAGTGGGGTTCTGTTTTTT,CASSLIMSGVLFF
TRBV12-3/TRBV12-4,NA,NA,TRBJ2-5,TGTGCCAGCAGAAACGACAGGCGGCAAGAGACCCAGTACTTC,CASRNDRRQETQYF
TRBV24-1,many,TRBD1,TRBJ1-1,TGTGCCTCCCAGGGGGTTCACACTGAAGCTTTCTTT,CASQGVHTEAFF
TRBV18,many,NA,TRBJ1-1,TGTGCCAGCTCACCACAGGGGAACATGAACACTGAAGCTTTCTTT,CASSPQGNMNTEAFF
TRBV5-1,few,NA,TRBJ1-2,TGCGCCAGCAGCCCCTGGGGGGACGGAACTAACTATGGCTACACCTTC,CASSPWGDGTNYGYTF
TRBV28,many,TRBD2,TRBJ2-7,TGTGCCAGCAGTTTTAGCGGGACTAATTACGAGCAGTACTTC,CASSFSGTNYEQYF
TRBV7-9,NA,TRBD1,TRBJ1-1,TGTGCCAGCAGCTTCGAACAGGGGGCCTCCTTT,CASSFEQGASF
TRBV3-1,many,NA,TRBJ1-1,TGTGCCAGCAGCCAAGTAAGGATCATGAACACTGAAGCTTTCTTT,CASSQVRIMNTEAFF
TRBV11-2,many,TRBD1,TRBJ2-7,TGTGCCAGCAGCTTAGAGACAGGGACACTCGCCGAGCAGTACTTC,CASSLETGTLAEQYF
TRBV10-3,NA,TRBD2,TRBJ2-2,TGTGCCATCAGCGGGGGGAGTACGGCCGGGGAGCTGTTTTTT,CAISGGSTAGELFF
TRBV20-1,many,NA,TRBJ2-7,TGCAGTGCTTCTATAGAGGACGGACTCTACGAGCAGTACTTC,CSASIEDGLYEQYF
TRBV6-1,few,NA,TRBJ1-1,TGTGCCAGCCGGACAGTTAACGCTGTAGCTTTCTTT,CASRTVNAVAFF
TRBV2,NA,NA,TRBJ1-3,TGTGCCAGCGGGTTGGGAGGGGGGGCATCTGGAAACACCATATATTTT,CASGLGGGASGNTIYF
TRBV20-1,few,NA,TRBJ2-1,TGCAGTGCTGGCCTCGGAGGAGGGGGACTTGGTGAGCAGTTCTTC,CSAGLGGGGLGEQFF